A single sample gave rise to the 11 T cell receptor beta chains below, sequenced in a study of cytomegalovirus exposure and HLA in healthy donors. Researchers ran the PCR with 60 Vbeta and 13 Jbeta primers. Data came from immunoSEQ multiplex PCR; TCRdb stores just in-frame clones and leaves some out. Of about 130,000 clones listed, approximately 68% are singletons. Sequencing was carried out using PBMCs. Receptors were obtained from a man younger than 40 in good health and CMV-seropositive.

The V gene is TRBV27, the J gene TRBJ2-7, with D perhaps matching TRBD2 (6 bases). Germline V gene sequence: CDR1 MNHEY, CDR2 SMNVEV (reference sequence). The V and J ends lost 5 bases and 3 bases respectively, with 11 bases between them. The CDR3 is 13 residues long. This chain's CDR3 is CASSLQGLYEQYF. The CDR3 DNA reads as TGTGCCAGCAGTCTGCAGGGACTCTACGAGCAGTACTTC.

The chain joins TRBV6-6 to TRBJ2-5; tentative D call: TRBD2 (5 bases). Trimming shortened V by 5 bases and J by 0 bases, and 13 bases separated the two germline ends. The germline V gene encodes CDR1 MNHNY and CDR2 SVGAGI (reference sequence). This CDR3 is built from 15 residues. In DNA form, the CDR3 reads TGTGCCAGCAGTAAAGAACTAGGGTACCAAGAGACCCAGTACTTC. Translation: CASSKELGYQETQYF.

The chain joins TRBV7-6 to TRBJ1-1, with D possibly being TRBD1 (6 bases). Germline V CDR1 and CDR2: SGHVS, FNYEAQ. CDR3 size: 16 residues. V lost 2 bases and J lost 0, with 13 bases in between. CDR3 sequence (DNA): TGTGCCAGCAGCTTACTCACAGGGAGATTGAACACTGAAGCTTTCTTT. This translates into CASSLLTGRLNTEAFF.

This clone has only a few counts. Other DNA sequences in this sample translate to the same CDR3. V is TRBV27 and J is TRBJ1-2; tentatively, D is TRBD1 (5 bases). This CDR3 has 14 amino acids. Trimming left V 3 bases short and J 4 bases short, with 12 bases between. Germline V gene lookup returns CDR1 MNHEY and CDR2 SMNVEV (reference sequence). CDR3 in DNA: TGTGCCAGCAGTTTGGGGGGTTATCCCTATGGCTACACCTTC. Amino acid sequence: CASSLGGYPYGYTF.

The J gene is TRBJ2-7, the V gene TRBV10-2; 12 bases fit TRBD2. Germline V gene data show CDR1 as WSHSY and CDR2 as SAAADI. Trimming cost V 6 bases and J 6 bases; bases outside gene matches: 3. The length of the CDR3 is 13 residues. CDR3 sequence (DNA): TGCGCCAGCAGGACTAGCGGGAGTTCCGAGCAGTACTTC. Residues: CASRTSGSSEQYF.

The J gene is TRBJ2-5, the V gene TRBV7-9; 8 bases map to TRBD2. The germline V gene has CDR1 SEHNR and CDR2 FQNEAQ (reference sequence). CDR3 length equals 16 residues. With V trimmed by 7 bases and J by 0 bases, 10 bases remained unmatched. The CDR3 protein is CASTRYSGAYQETQYF. CDR3 DNA: TGTGCCAGCACCCGCTATAGCGGGGCTTACCAAGAGACCCAGTACTTC.

The chain recombines TRBV6-1 with TRBJ1-1, with D hard to call. CDR1 is MNHNS, CDR2 SASEGT, per germline. Trimming shortened V by 1 base and J by 8 bases, and 14 bases separated the two germline ends. This CDR3 is 14 amino acids long. The CDR3 loop is CASSEGRAAEEAFF. The CDR3, as DNA: TGTGCCAGCAGTGAAGGGAGGGCGGCGGAGGAAGCTTTCTTT.

This chain connects TRBV6-1 to TRBJ1-2; D uncertain. Germline CDR1 reads MNHNS; CDR2 reads SASEGT. Trimming took off 0 bases at V and 1 base at J, with 6 bases between the two ends. The CDR3 consists of 14 residues. CDR3 loop: CASSEARGNYGYTF. CDR3 DNA: TGTGCCAGCAGTGAAGCGCGAGGTAACTATGGCTACACCTTC.

There are a few counts of this clone. The J gene is TRBJ2-1, the V gene TRBV4-1; D perhaps matches TRBD2 (6 bases). Trimming stripped 1 base from V and 6 bases from J, with 19 bases between. CDR3 length equals 17 residues. CDR1 is MGHRA and CDR2 is YSYEKL in the germline V gene. CDR3: CASSQGDFRGPINEQFF. The CDR3 DNA is TGCGCCAGCAGCCAAGGGGACTTTAGGGGCCCTATCAATGAGCAGTTCTTC.

The chain has TRBV2 and TRBJ2-2, with D possibly matching TRBD1 (5 bases). V lost 9 bases to trimming and J lost 1 base, with 12 bases between them. The CDR3 loop spans 14 amino acids. From germline, CDR1 is SNHLY and CDR2 FYNNEI. CDR3 residues: CASGSRGNTGELFF. CDR3 nucleotide sequence: TGTGCCAGTGGCTCTAGGGGGAACACCGGGGAGCTGTTTTTT.

This rearrangement joins TRBV6-5 to TRBJ2-5, with 8 bases matching TRBD2. The CDR3 extends over 12 amino acids. Trimming at V came to 8 bases and at J to 5 bases, leaving 4 bases not matched to a gene. Germline CDR1 reads MNHEY; CDR2 reads SVGAGI. As DNA, the CDR3 is TGTGCCAGCCGTAGCGGGATTGAGACCCAGTACTTC. It is translated as CASRSGIETQYF.